The following is a T cell receptor (beta chain) sequence with its context. Its antigen remains undetermined. Within one base of it there is no much larger clone, and no base qualities were kept. This entry is derived from a study of control samples from healthy donors and cancer patients (TCRdb year 2020). CDR1 and CDR2, looked up from the germline V gene, are SGHTA and FQGNSA. From the cysteine through the phenylalanine, the CDR3 covers 15 amino acids. The entry retains the CDR3 DNA only, 45 bases that are in frame from base 1. V lost 4 bases and J lost 3 bases; the stretch between them is 15 bases long. The library was built by means of the immunoSEQ multiplex PCR assay. TCRdb limited this immuneACCESS table to in-frame rearrangements with V and J called. A share of clones is missing; checked studies link under half to unresolved V genes, and the rest is unexplained. The sample table records tens of thousands of clones; under 90% of these occur just once. 10% of the sample is held by the ten biggest clonotypes.

This chain is built from TRBV7-2 and TRBJ1-2; perhaps TRBD1 is the D gene, with 5 bases matching. The sequenced sample consisted of blood. The sequence came from a man in his 70s in good health. The nucleotides read TGTGCCAGCAGCTCCAGACCGGGGGGGTACTATGGCTACACCTTC. This encodes CASSSRPGGYYGYTF. Reference TRBV7-2 and TRBJ1-2 genes cover what lies past the CDR3, so the full variable domain is GAGVSQSPSNKVTEKGKDVELRCDPISGHTALYWYRQSLGQGLEFLIYFQGNSAPDKSGLPSDRFSAERTGGSVSTLTIQRTQQEDSAVYLCASSSRPGGYYGYTFGSGTRLTVV.